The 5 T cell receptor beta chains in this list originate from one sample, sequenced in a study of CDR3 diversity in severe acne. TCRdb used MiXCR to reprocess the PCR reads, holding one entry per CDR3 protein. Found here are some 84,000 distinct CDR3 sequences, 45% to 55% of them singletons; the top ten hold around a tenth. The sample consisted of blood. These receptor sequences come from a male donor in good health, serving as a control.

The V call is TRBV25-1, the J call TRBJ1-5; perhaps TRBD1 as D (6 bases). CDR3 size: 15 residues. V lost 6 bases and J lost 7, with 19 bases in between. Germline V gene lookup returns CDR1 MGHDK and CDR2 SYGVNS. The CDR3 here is CASSLVGGGRQPQHF. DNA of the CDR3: TGTGCCAGCAGCTTAGTAGGGGGGGGTCGGCAGCCCCAGCATTTT.

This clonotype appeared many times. Here the CDR3 DNA reads TGTGCCAGCAGCCCAGCTGGCCCCGCAGCTACGCAGTATTTT. It encodes CASSPAGPAATQYF. This chain links TRBV7-9 with TRBJ2-3; D not certain. CDR1 SEHNR and CDR2 FQNEAQ come from the germline V gene (reference sequence). This CDR3 has 14 residues. Trimming cost V 5 bases and J 8 bases, with 17 bases left between them.

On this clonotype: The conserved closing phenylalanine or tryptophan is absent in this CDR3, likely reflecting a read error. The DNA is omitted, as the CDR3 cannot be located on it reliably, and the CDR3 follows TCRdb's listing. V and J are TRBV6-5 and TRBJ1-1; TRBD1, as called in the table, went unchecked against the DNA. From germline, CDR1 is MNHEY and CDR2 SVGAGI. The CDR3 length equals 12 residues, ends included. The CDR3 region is CASSRENTKAFL.

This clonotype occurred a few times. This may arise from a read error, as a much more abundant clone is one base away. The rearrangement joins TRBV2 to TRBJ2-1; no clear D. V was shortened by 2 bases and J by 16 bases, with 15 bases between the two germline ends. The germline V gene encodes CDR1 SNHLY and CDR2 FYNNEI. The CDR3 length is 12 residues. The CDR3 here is CASSEMGGVVFF. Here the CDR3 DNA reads TGTGCCAGCAGTGAAATGGGTGGAGTGGTCTTCTTC.

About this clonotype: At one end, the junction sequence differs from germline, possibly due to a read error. The DNA of the CDR3 is TGTGCCAGCAGTTCTCAAGGACAGGGCAACTATGGCTACACCTTC. This codes for CASSSQGQGNYGYTF. The rearrangement uses TRBV10-3 and TRBJ1-2, with 8 nucleotides matching TRBD1. The germline CDR1 and CDR2 sequences are ENHRY and SYGVKD. The CDR3 covers 15 residues.